Sequencing of this T cell receptor (beta chain) was carried out in a study of blood T cells in healthy people across ages. In the study overall: About one barcoded beta molecule was captured per two T cells (by template switching).

Trimming removed 4 bases from V and 0 bases from J, with 8 bases in between. CDR3 length: 14 residues. Germline-derived CDR1 and CDR2 are SGHRS and YFSETQ. Primers used in a second PCR of roughly 6 to 11 cycles were a sample-barcoded 5' primer and a J-beta primer mix. A minimum of 2.5 million CDR3-containing paired-end reads was obtained for each sample. TCRdb re-called the 5' RACE reads with MiXCR, one entry per CDR3 protein. This table holds about 630,000 distinct CDR3 sequences, over 20% found once. Sequencing was done on a sample of blood. The rearrangement joins TRBV5-1 to TRBJ2-4; either TRBD1 or TRBD2 may fit D (5 bases each). The TCR comes from an older man in good health. The CDR3 bases are TGCGCCAGCAGCCTCGGGACAGCCAAAAACATTCAGTACTTC. Its translation is CASSLGTAKNIQYF.